This T cell receptor beta chain was sequenced for a study of blood T cell repertoires in COVID-19. For the study at large: In each case, the material was cDNA or gDNA derived from T cells, B-cell-depleted T cells, or PBMCs.

Original analysis: Reference gene primer amplification yielded estimated nucleated cell counts. Here immunoSEQ multiplex PCR was the method, and the copy in TCRdb shows in-frame clones only, minus some. That table is the source of V, J and clone size, and D and trimming were worked out from the DNA. The table shows 200,000 to 250,000 clones, with about four fifths occurring only once. This CDR3 spans 14 amino acids. The germline V gene has CDR1 LNHDA and CDR2 SQIVND (reference sequence). V lost 4 bases and J 4 bases, leaving 12 bases between the germline ends. The chain joins TRBV19 to TRBJ2-3, with D perhaps matching TRBD2 (6 bases). This TCR derives from a woman older than 75 with acute or convalescent COVID-19. Sequenced input: peripheral blood. CDR3 protein: CASSRRDRADTQYF. In DNA, the CDR3 is TGTGCCAGTAGTAGGAGGGACCGGGCAGATACGCAGTATTTT.